The present T cell receptor (beta chain) was sequenced within a study of T-cell memory formation after mild COVID-19. Overall study findings and caveats: The main location of contracting CD4+ clones was CM and EM, and that of contracting CD8+ clones was EMRA.

Using its own MiXCR run on the 5' RACE reads, TCRdb lists one record per CDR3 protein. The data contain roughly 350,000 distinct CDR3 sequences, roughly an eighth of them singletons. Germline V gene sequence: CDR1 SSHAT, CDR2 FNYEAQ (reference sequence). The germline V and J ends were trimmed by 5 bases and 5 bases, with 18 bases remaining between them. This CDR3 is 15 amino acids long. With regard to this clonotype: The antigen remains undetermined.

Specimen: PBMCs or a T cell subset sorted from them (not recorded which). J is TRBJ2-5 and V is TRBV7-7; tentative D call: TRBD2 (7 bases). The sequence derives from a man aged 18 to 35 who had mild COVID-19 (a few samples of this study predate the infection). Cell type and time point are not known. CDR3 in DNA: TGTGCCAGCAGCGGGGGGGCTACCCCCGGGGAGACCCAGTACTTC. The encoded protein is CASSGGATPGETQYF. Full variable domain (rest looked up from reference TRBV7-7 and TRBJ2-5): GAGVSQSPRYKVTKRGQDVTLRCDPISSHATLYWYQQALGQGPEFLTYFNYEAQPDKSGLPSDRFSAERPEGSISTLTIQRTEQRDSAMYRCASSGGATPGETQYFGPGTRLLVL.